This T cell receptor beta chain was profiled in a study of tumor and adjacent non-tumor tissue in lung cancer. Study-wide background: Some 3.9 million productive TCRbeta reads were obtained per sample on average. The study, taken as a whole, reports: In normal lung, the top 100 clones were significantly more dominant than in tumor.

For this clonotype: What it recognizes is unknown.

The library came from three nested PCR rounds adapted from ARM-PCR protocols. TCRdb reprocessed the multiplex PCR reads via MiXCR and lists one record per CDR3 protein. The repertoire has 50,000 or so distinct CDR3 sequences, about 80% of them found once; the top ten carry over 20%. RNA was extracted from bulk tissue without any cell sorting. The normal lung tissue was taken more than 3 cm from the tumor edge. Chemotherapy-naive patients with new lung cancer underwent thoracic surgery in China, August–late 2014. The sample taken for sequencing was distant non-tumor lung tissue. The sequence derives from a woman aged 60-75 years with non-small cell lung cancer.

In nucleotides, the CDR3 is TGTGCCAGCGGCCGACTCGATTTGGGGGAGGGTGGCTACGAGCAGTACTTC. This gives the protein CASGRLDLGEGGYEQYF. J is TRBJ2-7 and V is TRBV4-2, with 7 bases that match TRBD2. V shed 8 bases and J 3 bases; nucleotides not matched to a gene: 19. Germline V CDR1 and CDR2: LGHNA, YNFKEQ. This CDR3 region has 17 residues.